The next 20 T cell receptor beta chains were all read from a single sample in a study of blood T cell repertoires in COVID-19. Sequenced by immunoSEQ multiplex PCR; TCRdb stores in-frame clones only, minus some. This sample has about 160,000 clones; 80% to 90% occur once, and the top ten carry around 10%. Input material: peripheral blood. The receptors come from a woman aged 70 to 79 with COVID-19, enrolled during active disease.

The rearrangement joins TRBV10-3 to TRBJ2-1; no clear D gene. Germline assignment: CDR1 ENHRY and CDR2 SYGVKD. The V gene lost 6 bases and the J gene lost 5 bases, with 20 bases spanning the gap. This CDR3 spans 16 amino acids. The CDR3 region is CAISTSGSNVDNEQFF. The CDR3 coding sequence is TGTGCCATCAGCACCTCAGGTTCCAACGTGGACAATGAGCAGTTCTTC.

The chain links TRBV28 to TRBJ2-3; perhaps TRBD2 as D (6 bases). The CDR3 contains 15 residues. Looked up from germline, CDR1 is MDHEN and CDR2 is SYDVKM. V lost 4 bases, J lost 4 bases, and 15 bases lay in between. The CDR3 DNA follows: TGTGCCAGCAGTTCCCTAGCGTCTGGGGCAGATACGCAGTATTTT. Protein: CASSSLASGADTQYF.

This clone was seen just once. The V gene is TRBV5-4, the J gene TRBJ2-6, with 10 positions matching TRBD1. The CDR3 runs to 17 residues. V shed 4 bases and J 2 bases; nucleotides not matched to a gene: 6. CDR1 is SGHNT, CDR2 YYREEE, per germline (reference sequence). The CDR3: CASSLGQGIAGANVLTF. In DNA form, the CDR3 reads TGTGCCAGCAGCCTGGGACAGGGGATCGCTGGGGCCAACGTCCTGACTTTC.

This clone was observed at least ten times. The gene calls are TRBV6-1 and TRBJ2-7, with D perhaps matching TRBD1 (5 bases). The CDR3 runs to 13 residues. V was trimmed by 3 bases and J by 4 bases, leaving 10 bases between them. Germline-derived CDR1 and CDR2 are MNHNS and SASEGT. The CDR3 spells CASSDQGGYEQYF. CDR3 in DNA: TGTGCCAGCAGTGACCAGGGTGGGTACGAGCAGTACTTC.

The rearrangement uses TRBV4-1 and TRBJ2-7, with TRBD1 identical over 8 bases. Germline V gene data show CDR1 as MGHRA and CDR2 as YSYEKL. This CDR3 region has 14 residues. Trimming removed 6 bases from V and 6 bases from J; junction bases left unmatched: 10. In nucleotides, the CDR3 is TGCGCCAGCAGTCCAGGGGGCTTGATGGGCGAGCAGTACTTC. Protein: CASSPGGLMGEQYF.

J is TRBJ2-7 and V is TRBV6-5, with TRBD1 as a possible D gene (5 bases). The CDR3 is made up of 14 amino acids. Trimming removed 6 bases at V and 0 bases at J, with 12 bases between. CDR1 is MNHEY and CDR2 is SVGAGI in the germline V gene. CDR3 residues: CASRQGSPSYEQYF. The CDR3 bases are TGTGCCAGCAGGCAGGGAAGTCCCTCCTACGAGCAGTACTTC.

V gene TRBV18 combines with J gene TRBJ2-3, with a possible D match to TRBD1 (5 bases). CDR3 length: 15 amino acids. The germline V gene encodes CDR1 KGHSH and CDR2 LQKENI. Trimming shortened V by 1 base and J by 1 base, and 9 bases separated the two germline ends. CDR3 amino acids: CASSPLRDRTDTQYF. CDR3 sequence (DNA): TGTGCCAGCTCACCACTCAGGGATCGCACAGATACGCAGTATTTT.

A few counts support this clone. CDR3 nucleotides: TGTGCCAGCAGTTCCTCCTTCACAGATACGCAGTATTTT. It codes for CASSSSFTDTQYF. The chain carries TRBV7-2 and TRBJ2-3; D ambiguous. In germline, CDR1 is SGHTA, CDR2 FQGNSA. Trimming stripped 6 bases from V and 2 bases from J, with 9 bases between. The CDR3 spans 13 residues.

The CDR3 loop reads CASSQTGFGTEAFF. The CDR3 coding sequence is TGTGCCAGCAGCCAGACAGGGTTTGGGACTGAAGCTTTCTTT. The J gene is TRBJ1-1, the V gene TRBV11-2, with 7 bases aligning to TRBD1. This CDR3 has 14 residues. Germline loops: CDR1 SGHAT, CDR2 FQNNGV. J was trimmed by 5 bases and V by 5 bases; bases with no gene match: 8.

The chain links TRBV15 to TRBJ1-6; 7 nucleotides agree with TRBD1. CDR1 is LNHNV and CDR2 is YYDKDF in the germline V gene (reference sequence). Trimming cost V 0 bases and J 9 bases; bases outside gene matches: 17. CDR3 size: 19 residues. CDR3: CATSRDRGWTGEVGSPLHF. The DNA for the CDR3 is TGTGCCACCAGCAGAGATCGGGGATGGACAGGCGAGGTCGGTTCACCCCTCCACTTT.

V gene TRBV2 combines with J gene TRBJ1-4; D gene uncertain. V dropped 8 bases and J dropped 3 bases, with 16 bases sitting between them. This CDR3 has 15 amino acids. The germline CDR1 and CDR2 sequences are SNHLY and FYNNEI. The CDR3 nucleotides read TGTGCCAGCTTAGTCGCCGGAGTTTCTAATGAAAAACTGTTTTTT. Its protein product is CASLVAGVSNEKLFF.

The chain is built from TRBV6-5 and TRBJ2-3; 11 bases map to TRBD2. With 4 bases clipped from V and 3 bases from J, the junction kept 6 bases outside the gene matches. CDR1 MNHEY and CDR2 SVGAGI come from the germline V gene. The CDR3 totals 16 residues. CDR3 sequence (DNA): TGTGCCAGCAGTTCGCTAGCGGGGGGAAGGACAGATACGCAGTATTTT. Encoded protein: CASSSLAGGRTDTQYF.

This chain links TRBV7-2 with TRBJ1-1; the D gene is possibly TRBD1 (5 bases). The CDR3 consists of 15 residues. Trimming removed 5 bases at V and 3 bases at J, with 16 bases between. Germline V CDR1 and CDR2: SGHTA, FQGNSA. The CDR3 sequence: CASSPRAVGDTEAFF. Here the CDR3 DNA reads TGTGCCAGCAGCCCCCGGGCCGTAGGGGACACTGAAGCTTTCTTT.

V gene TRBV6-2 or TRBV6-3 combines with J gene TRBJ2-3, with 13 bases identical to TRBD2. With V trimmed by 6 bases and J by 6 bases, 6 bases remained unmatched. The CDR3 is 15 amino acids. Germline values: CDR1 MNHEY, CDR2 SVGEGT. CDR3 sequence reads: CASSLLAGGPDTQYF. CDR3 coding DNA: TGTGCCAGCAGCCTACTAGCGGGGGGGCCTGATACGCAGTATTTT.

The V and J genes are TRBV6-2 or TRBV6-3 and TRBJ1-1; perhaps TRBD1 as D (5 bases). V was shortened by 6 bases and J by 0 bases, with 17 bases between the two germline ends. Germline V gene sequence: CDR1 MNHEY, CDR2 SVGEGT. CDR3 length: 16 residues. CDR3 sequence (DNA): TGTGCCAGCAGCTGGACGGGGGAATCCATGAACACTGAAGCTTTCTTT. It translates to CASSWTGESMNTEAFF.

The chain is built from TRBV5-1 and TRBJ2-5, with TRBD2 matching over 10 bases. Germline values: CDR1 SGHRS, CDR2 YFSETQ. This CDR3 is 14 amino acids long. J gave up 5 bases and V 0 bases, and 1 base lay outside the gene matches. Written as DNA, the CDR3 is TGCGCCAGCAGCTTGGGAGCGGGGGGGGAGACCCAGTACTTC. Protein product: CASSLGAGGETQYF. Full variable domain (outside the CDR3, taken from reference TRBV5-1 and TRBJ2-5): KAGVTQTPRYLIKTRGQQVTLSCSPISGHRSVSWYQQTPGQGLQFLFEYFSETQRNKGNFPGRFSGRQFSNSRSEMNVSTLELGDSALYLCASSLGAGGETQYFGPGTRLLVL.

CDR3 nucleotide sequence: TGTGCCACCAGCAGTCGGACAGGGTCAAATGAAAAACTGTTTTTT. Encoded protein: CATSSRTGSNEKLFF. The chain joins TRBV15 to TRBJ1-4; 8 nucleotides line up with TRBD1. With V trimmed by 3 bases and J by 5 bases, 5 bases remained unmatched. From germline, CDR1 is LNHNV and CDR2 YYDKDF (reference sequence). This CDR3 is built from 15 residues. Looking up the rest from reference TRBV15 and TRBJ1-4 gives the full variable domain: DAMVIQNPRYQVTQFGKPVTLSCSQTLNHNVMYWYQQKSSQAPKLLFHYYDKDFNNEADTPDNFQSRRPNTSFCFLDIRSPGLGDTAMYLCATSSRTGSNEKLFFGSGTQLSVL.

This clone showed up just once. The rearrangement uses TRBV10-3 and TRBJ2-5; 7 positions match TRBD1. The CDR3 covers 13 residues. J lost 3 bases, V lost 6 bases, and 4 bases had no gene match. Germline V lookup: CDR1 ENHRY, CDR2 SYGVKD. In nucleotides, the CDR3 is TGTGCCATCAGCCGGGACAGAAAAGAGACCCAGTACTTC. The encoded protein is CAISRDRKETQYF.

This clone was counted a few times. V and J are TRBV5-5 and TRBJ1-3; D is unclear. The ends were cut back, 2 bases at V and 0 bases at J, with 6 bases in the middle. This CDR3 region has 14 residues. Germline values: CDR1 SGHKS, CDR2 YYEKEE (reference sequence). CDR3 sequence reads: CASSFDNSGNTIYF. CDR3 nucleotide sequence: TGTGCCAGCAGCTTCGACAACTCTGGAAACACCATATATTTT.

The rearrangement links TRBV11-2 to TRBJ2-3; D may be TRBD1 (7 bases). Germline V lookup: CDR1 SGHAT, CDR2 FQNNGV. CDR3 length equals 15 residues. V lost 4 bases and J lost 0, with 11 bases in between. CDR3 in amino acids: CASSSTGTSTDTQYF. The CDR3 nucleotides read TGTGCCAGCAGCTCGACAGGGACTAGCACAGATACGCAGTATTTT.